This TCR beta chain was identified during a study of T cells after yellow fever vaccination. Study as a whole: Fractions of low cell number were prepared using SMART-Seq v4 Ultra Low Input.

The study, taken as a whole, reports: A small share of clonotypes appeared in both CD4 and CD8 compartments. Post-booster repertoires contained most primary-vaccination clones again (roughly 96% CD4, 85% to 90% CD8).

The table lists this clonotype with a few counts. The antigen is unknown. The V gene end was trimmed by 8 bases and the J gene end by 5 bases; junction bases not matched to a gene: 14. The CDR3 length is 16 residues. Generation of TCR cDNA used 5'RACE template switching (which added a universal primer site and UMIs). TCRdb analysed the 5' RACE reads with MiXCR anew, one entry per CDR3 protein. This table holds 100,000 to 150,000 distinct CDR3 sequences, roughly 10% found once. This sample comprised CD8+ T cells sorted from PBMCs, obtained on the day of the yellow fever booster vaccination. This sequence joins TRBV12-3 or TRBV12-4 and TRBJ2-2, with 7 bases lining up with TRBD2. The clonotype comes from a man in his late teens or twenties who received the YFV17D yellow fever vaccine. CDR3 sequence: CASSPLVAGDTGELFF. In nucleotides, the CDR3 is TGTGCCAGCTCGCCCCTTGTGGCGGGGGATACCGGGGAGCTGTTTTTT.